This T cell receptor (beta chain) was documented in a study of CD8 T cells in Susac syndrome. Regarding the study as a whole: The study acknowledged a relatively small number of individuals in its TCR sequencing and HLA analysis.

CD8+ and CD4+ blood T cells underwent TCR beta sequencing. TEMRA cells were enriched by FACS, and CD4+ and CD8+ T cells were negatively isolated. Germline lookup yields CDR1 MNHEY and CDR2 SVGEGT. Trimming cost V 4 bases and J 2 bases, with 12 bases left between them. The CDR3 is 14 residues long. Reverse transcription of 0.5 to 1 ug RNA was performed with random hexamers. TCRdb fed the immunoSEQ multiplex PCR reads into MiXCR, producing one record per CDR3 protein. Of 110,000 or so distinct CDR3 sequences in the sample, roughly 94% were seen once. This clonotype has a single count. The antigen remains unidentified.

The chain uses TRBV6-2 or TRBV6-3 and TRBJ2-7, with D tentatively TRBD1 (6 bases). The clonotype originates from a human donor in good health. What was sequenced was CD4+ T cells from PBMCs. The CDR3 nucleotides are TGTGCCAGCAGTTGGCGGACAGCCACCTACGAGCAGTACTTC. This codes for CASSWRTATYEQYF.